This is a list of T cell receptor beta chains from one sample in a study of shared clonotypes between healthy human individuals. The data were produced by immunoSEQ multiplex PCR, yet TCRdb's version contains in-frame clones alone and is incomplete. The data contain 300,000 to 400,000 clones, around 67% of them seen just once; the ten biggest clones take up about 9.3%. The sample comprised memory CD4+ T cells sorted from blood. The origin of the receptors is a man aged 30-40 years in good health. CDR3s include the opening cysteine and the closing phenylalanine or tryptophan. Fields, in order: V gene, D gene, clone size, J gene, CDR3 DNA, CDR3 protein. A D gene is named only where the DNA matches it firmly. Size is stated for part of the rows, as once, few or many counts, or as a class when the clone is expanded.

V gene: TRBV4-2; D gene: NA; clone size: NA; J gene: TRBJ1-2; CDR3 DNA: TGTGCCAGCAGCCAAGCCGAGACAGGTTCGGATGGCTACACCTTC; CDR3 protein: CASSQAETGSDGYTF
V gene: TRBV5-1; D gene: NA; clone size: NA; J gene: TRBJ2-3; CDR3 DNA: TGCGCCAGCAGCATCCTACTAGATGCAGATACGCAGTATTTT; CDR3 protein: CASSILLDADTQYF
V gene: TRBV5-5; D gene: NA; clone size: NA; J gene: TRBJ2-7; CDR3 DNA: TGTGCCAGCAGCTTGTCACACTTCTACGAGCAGTACTTC; CDR3 protein: CASSLSHFYEQYF
V gene: TRBV2; D gene: NA; clone size: NA; J gene: TRBJ2-6; CDR3 DNA: TGTGCCAGCAGTGAAGACAGGCGAAACTCTGGGGCCAACGTCCTGACTTTC; CDR3 protein: CASSEDRRNSGANVLTF
V gene: TRBV2; D gene: NA; clone size: NA; J gene: TRBJ1-5; CDR3 DNA: TGTGCCACTGGGCAGCTCAATCAGCCCCAGCATTTT; CDR3 protein: CATGQLNQPQHF
V gene: TRBV7-3; D gene: TRBD1; clone size: NA; J gene: TRBJ1-1; CDR3 DNA: TGTGCCAGCAGCCGGGACAGCCTTAACACTGAAGCTTTCTTT; CDR3 protein: CASSRDSLNTEAFF
V gene: TRBV5-1; D gene: TRBD1; clone size: NA; J gene: TRBJ1-1; CDR3 DNA: TGCGCCAGCAGCCCCCGGGACAGCACTGAAGCTTTCTTT; CDR3 protein: CASSPRDSTEAFF
V gene: TRBV30; D gene: TRBD2; clone size: NA; J gene: TRBJ2-5; CDR3 DNA: TGTGCCTGGAGTGTTCGGACTAGCTCAAACTCAGCGAGAGAGCAGTACTTC; CDR3 protein: CAWSVRTSSNSAREQYF
V gene: TRBV11-2; D gene: NA; clone size: NA; J gene: TRBJ2-3; CDR3 DNA: TGTGCCAGCAGCTCCAGGACAGGAGGGAGAGATACGCAGTATTTT; CDR3 protein: CASSSRTGGRDTQYF
V gene: TRBV28; D gene: TRBD2; clone size: few; J gene: TRBJ2-3; CDR3 DNA: TGTGCCAGCAGTTTCGGCCCCGGGAGGGCCTTAGATACGCAGTATTTT; CDR3 protein: CASSFGPGRALDTQYF
V gene: TRBV25-1; D gene: NA; clone size: NA; J gene: TRBJ2-3; CDR3 DNA: TGTGCCAGCAGTGAATACGGCAGACCCACAGATACGCAGTATTTT; CDR3 protein: CASSEYGRPTDTQYF
V gene: TRBV30; D gene: NA; clone size: NA; J gene: TRBJ2-2; CDR3 DNA: TGTGCCTGGAGTTCAAACTCTGGGGAGCTGTTTTTT; CDR3 protein: CAWSSNSGELFF
V gene: TRBV7-9; D gene: TRBD2; clone size: many; J gene: TRBJ2-3; CDR3 DNA: TGTGCCAGCAGCTTAGGGACTAGCGGTACCTCGGAGTATTTT; CDR3 protein: CASSLGTSGTSEYF
V gene: TRBV7-3; D gene: NA; clone size: few; J gene: TRBJ2-1; CDR3 DNA: TGTGCCAGCAGCTTACTAGGGCGGAATGAGCAGTTCTTC; CDR3 protein: CASSLLGRNEQFF
V gene: TRBV5-1; D gene: NA; clone size: NA; J gene: TRBJ2-3; CDR3 DNA: TGCGCCAGCAGCTTGCCGGGCGACCTTTCCACAGATACGCAGTATTTT; CDR3 protein: CASSLPGDLSTDTQYF
V gene: TRBV29-1; D gene: NA; clone size: few; J gene: TRBJ2-7; CDR3 DNA: TGCAGCGTTGTTTCGTCAGATAAAGGGGACGAGCAGTACTTC; CDR3 protein: CSVVSSDKGDEQYF
V gene: TRBV5-1; D gene: NA; clone size: NA; J gene: TRBJ2-2; CDR3 DNA: TGCGCCAGCAGGTTGGGCCTCTCGAACACCGGGGAGCTGTTTTTT; CDR3 protein: CASRLGLSNTGELFF
V gene: TRBV7-7; D gene: NA; clone size: NA; J gene: TRBJ2-7; CDR3 DNA: TGTGCTAGCAGCTTAGTCGGCCAAAGCTCCTACGAGCAGTACTTC; CDR3 protein: CASSLVGQSSYEQYF
V gene: TRBV28; D gene: NA; clone size: NA; J gene: TRBJ1-1; CDR3 DNA: TGTGCCAGTCGCTTGAACACTGAAGCTTTCTTT; CDR3 protein: CASRLNTEAFF
V gene: TRBV6-1; D gene: NA; clone size: NA; J gene: TRBJ1-5; CDR3 DNA: TGTGCCAGCAGTGAACTGTGGAGCGATCAGCCCCAGCATTTT; CDR3 protein: CASSELWSDQPQHF
V gene: TRBV28; D gene: TRBD1; clone size: NA; J gene: TRBJ2-7; CDR3 DNA: TGTGCCAGCACCACGACAGGGGGACCCTACGAGCAGTACTTC; CDR3 protein: CASTTTGGPYEQYF
V gene: TRBV4-2; D gene: NA; clone size: NA; J gene: TRBJ2-6; CDR3 DNA: TGTGCCAGCAGCCAAGGGCTAGCCCCTAGCTCTGGGGCCAACGTCCTGACTTTC; CDR3 protein: CASSQGLAPSSGANVLTF
V gene: TRBV19; D gene: NA; clone size: once; J gene: TRBJ2-1; CDR3 DNA: TGTGCCAGTATATGGGGCAGTGAGCAGTTCTTC; CDR3 protein: CASIWGSEQFF
V gene: TRBV11-3; D gene: NA; clone size: NA; J gene: TRBJ2-3; CDR3 DNA: TGTGCCAGCAGCTTAGTTCTCGGGAGAGTGGAAGATACGCAGTATTTT; CDR3 protein: CASSLVLGRVEDTQYF
V gene: TRBV6-1; D gene: NA; clone size: NA; J gene: TRBJ2-7; CDR3 DNA: TGTGCCAGCAGTGTCCAAGAGGACGAGCAGTACTTC; CDR3 protein: CASSVQEDEQYF
V gene: TRBV5-1; D gene: NA; clone size: NA; J gene: TRBJ2-5; CDR3 DNA: TGCGCCAGCAGCTTCATGGGGGGCTTACGGGAGACCCAGTACTTC; CDR3 protein: CASSFMGGLRETQYF
V gene: TRBV5-4; D gene: NA; clone size: NA; J gene: TRBJ2-1; CDR3 DNA: TGTGCCAGCAGCCTTGGAAGTGGCAACCATGAGCAGTTCTTC; CDR3 protein: CASSLGSGNHEQFF
V gene: TRBV19; D gene: NA; clone size: NA; J gene: TRBJ2-1; CDR3 DNA: TGTGCCAGTAGTAGAGCCCTCAGCGGTGCCTACAATGAGCAGTTCTTC; CDR3 protein: CASSRALSGAYNEQFF
V gene: TRBV29-1; D gene: TRBD2; clone size: NA; J gene: TRBJ2-5; CDR3 DNA: TGCAGCGTTGAAGGGGCCGGGAGGGCCGTTCGAGAGACCCAGTACTTC; CDR3 protein: CSVEGAGRAVRETQYF
V gene: TRBV7-9; D gene: NA; clone size: NA; J gene: TRBJ1-1; CDR3 DNA: TGTGCCAGCAGCTTGCCGGGGTACGGCACTGAAGCTTTCTTT; CDR3 protein: CASSLPGYGTEAFF
V gene: TRBV7-3; D gene: TRBD2; clone size: NA; J gene: TRBJ2-1; CDR3 DNA: TGTGCCAGCAGGACTGAGGGACTAGCGGGGGACCCTTACAATGAGCAGTTCTTC; CDR3 protein: CASRTEGLAGDPYNEQFF
V gene: TRBV6-4; D gene: NA; clone size: many; J gene: TRBJ2-3; CDR3 DNA: TGTGCCAGCAGCAGGGGAGGGGCAGGGGGAGCAGATACGCAGTATTTT; CDR3 protein: CASSRGGAGGADTQYF
V gene: TRBV28; D gene: NA; clone size: NA; J gene: TRBJ2-3; CDR3 DNA: TGTGCCAGCAGTCCACCGGTCAACGTTGGTACAGATACGCAGTATTTT; CDR3 protein: CASSPPVNVGTDTQYF
V gene: TRBV6-5; D gene: TRBD1; clone size: once; J gene: TRBJ2-7; CDR3 DNA: TGTGCCAGCAGTTTCGGAATACAGGGGAGAATCGAGCAGTACTTC; CDR3 protein: CASSFGIQGRIEQYF
V gene: TRBV25-1; D gene: NA; clone size: NA; J gene: TRBJ2-6; CDR3 DNA: TGTGCCAGCAGTACCATACAGGATACCAGCTCTGGGGCCAACGTCCTGACTTTC; CDR3 protein: CASSTIQDTSSGANVLTF
V gene: TRBV5-1; D gene: NA; clone size: NA; J gene: TRBJ2-7; CDR3 DNA: TGCGCCAGCAGCTTTATGAGCGGTACAACCTACGAGCAGTACTTC; CDR3 protein: CASSFMSGTTYEQYF
V gene: TRBV7-3; D gene: NA; clone size: NA; J gene: TRBJ2-3; CDR3 DNA: TGTGCCAGCAGCTTATCCCCTGACCCAGCGGCAGATACGCAGTATTTT; CDR3 protein: CASSLSPDPAADTQYF
V gene: TRBV7-8; D gene: TRBD1; clone size: NA; J gene: TRBJ1-1; CDR3 DNA: TGTGCCAGCAGCTCTAGACAGGGGGCTACGAACACTGAAGCTTTCTTT; CDR3 protein: CASSSRQGATNTEAFF
V gene: TRBV19; D gene: NA; clone size: many; J gene: TRBJ2-2; CDR3 DNA: TGTGCCAGTAGTCCAAGGGGCAAGAACACCGGGGAGCTGTTTTTT; CDR3 protein: CASSPRGKNTGELFF
V gene: TRBV5-6; D gene: NA; clone size: NA; J gene: TRBJ2-5; CDR3 DNA: TGTGCCAGCAGCTTGGTAGCTAGAGGCGGGGCCCAGTACTTC; CDR3 protein: CASSLVARGGAQYF
V gene: TRBV6-5; D gene: TRBD2; clone size: NA; J gene: TRBJ2-7; CDR3 DNA: TGTGCCAGCAGGGGGCTAGCGGGACTCTACGAGCAGTACTTC; CDR3 protein: CASRGLAGLYEQYF
V gene: TRBV30; D gene: NA; clone size: once; J gene: TRBJ1-3; CDR3 DNA: TGTGCCTGGAGTGTAGCGGGGTCTCCTGGATACACCATATATTTT; CDR3 protein: CAWSVAGSPGYTIYF
V gene: TRBV28; D gene: NA; clone size: NA; J gene: TRBJ1-4; CDR3 DNA: TGTGCCAGCAACCTGGCTAATGAAAAACTGTTTTTT; CDR3 protein: CASNLANEKLFF
V gene: TRBV4-1; D gene: TRBD2; clone size: NA; J gene: TRBJ2-7; CDR3 DNA: TGCGCCAGCAGCCAGAGCGGACTAGCGGTTGAGCAGTACTTC; CDR3 protein: CASSQSGLAVEQYF
V gene: TRBV6-6; D gene: NA; clone size: NA; J gene: TRBJ2-5; CDR3 DNA: TGTGCCAGCAGTTACTCCGCAGGGCAAGAGACCCAGTACTTC; CDR3 protein: CASSYSAGQETQYF